This T cell receptor (beta chain) is from a study of control samples from healthy donors and cancer patients. Assay: immunoSEQ multiplex PCR; the TCRdb copy retains only in-frame clones and omits some. This sample has 350,000 to 450,000 clones; approximately 90% occur once, and the top ten carry 5% to 7%. The source material was PBMCs. This TCR was sampled from a middle-aged man with head and neck cancer.

CDR3 sequence reads: CASSMFGAYEQYF. The CDR3 bases are TGTGCCAGTAGTATGTTCGGAGCCTACGAGCAGTACTTC. V is TRBV19 and J is TRBJ2-7; D is undetermined. Trimming shortened V by 3 bases and J by 2 bases, and 8 bases separated the two germline ends. The CDR3 consists of 13 residues. Germline loops: CDR1 LNHDA, CDR2 SQIVND (reference sequence). The full variable domain, with the rest looked up from reference TRBV19 and TRBJ2-7, is DGGITQSPKYLFRKEGQNVTLSCEQNLNHDAMYWYRQDPGQGLRLIYYSQIVNDFQKGDIAEGYSVSREKKESFPLTVTSAQKNPTAFYLCASSMFGAYEQYFGPGTRLTVT.